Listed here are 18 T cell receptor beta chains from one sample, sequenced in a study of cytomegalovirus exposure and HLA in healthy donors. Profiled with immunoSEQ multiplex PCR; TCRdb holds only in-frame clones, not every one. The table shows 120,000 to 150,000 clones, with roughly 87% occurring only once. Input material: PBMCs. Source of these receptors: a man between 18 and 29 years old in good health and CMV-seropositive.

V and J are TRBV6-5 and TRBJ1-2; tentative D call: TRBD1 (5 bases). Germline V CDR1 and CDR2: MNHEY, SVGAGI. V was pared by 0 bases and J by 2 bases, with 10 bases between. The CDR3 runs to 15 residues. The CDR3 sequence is CASSYSPTANYGYTF. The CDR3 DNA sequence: TGTGCCAGCAGTTACTCGCCGACAGCAAACTATGGCTACACCTTC.

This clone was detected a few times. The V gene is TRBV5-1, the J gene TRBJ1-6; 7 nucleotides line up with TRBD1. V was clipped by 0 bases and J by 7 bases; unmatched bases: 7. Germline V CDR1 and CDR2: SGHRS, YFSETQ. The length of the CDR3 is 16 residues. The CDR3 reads CASSLDPGGANSPLHF. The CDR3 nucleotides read TGCGCCAGCAGCTTGGACCCAGGGGGTGCGAATTCACCCCTCCACTTT.

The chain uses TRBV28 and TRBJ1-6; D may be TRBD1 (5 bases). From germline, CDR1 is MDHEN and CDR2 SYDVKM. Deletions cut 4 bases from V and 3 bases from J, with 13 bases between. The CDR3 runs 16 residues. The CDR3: CASSSQDTFYNSPLHF. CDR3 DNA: TGTGCCAGCAGTTCTCAGGACACCTTCTATAATTCACCCCTCCACTTT.

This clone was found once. The CDR3 loop reads CASSIEGDSNQPQHF. The DNA for the CDR3 is TGTGCCAGTAGTATTGAGGGAGATAGCAATCAGCCCCAGCATTTT. The chain joins TRBV19 to TRBJ1-5; D is unresolved. The CDR3 covers 15 residues. Germline CDR1 and CDR2: LNHDA and SQIVND (reference sequence). The ends were cut back, 3 bases at V and 0 bases at J, with 9 bases in the middle. The full variable domain, with the rest looked up from reference TRBV19 and TRBJ1-5, is DGGITQSPKYLFRKEGQNVTLSCEQNLNHDAMYWYRQDPGQGLRLIYYSQIVNDFQKGDIAEGYSVSREKKESFPLTVTSAQKNPTAFYLCASSIEGDSNQPQHFGDGTRLSIL.

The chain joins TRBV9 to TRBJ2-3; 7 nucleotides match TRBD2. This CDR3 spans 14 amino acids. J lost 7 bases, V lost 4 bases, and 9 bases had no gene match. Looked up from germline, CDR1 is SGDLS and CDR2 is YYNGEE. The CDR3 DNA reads TGTGCCAGCAGCCCGACGGGGGGTCGGCATACGCAGTATTTT. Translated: CASSPTGGRHTQYF.

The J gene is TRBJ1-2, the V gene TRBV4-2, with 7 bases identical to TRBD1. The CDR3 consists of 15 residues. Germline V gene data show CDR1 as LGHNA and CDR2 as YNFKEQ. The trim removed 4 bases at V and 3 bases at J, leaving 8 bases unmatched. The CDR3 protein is CASSPIDRADYGYTF. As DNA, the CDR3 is TGTGCCAGCAGCCCAATTGACAGGGCCGACTATGGCTACACCTTC.

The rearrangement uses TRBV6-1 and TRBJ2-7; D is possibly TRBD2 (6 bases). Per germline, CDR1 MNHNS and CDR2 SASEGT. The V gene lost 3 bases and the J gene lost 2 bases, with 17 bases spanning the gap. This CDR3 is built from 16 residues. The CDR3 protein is CASSDPGRRNPYEQYF. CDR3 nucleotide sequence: TGTGCCAGCAGTGACCCCGGGAGAAGGAACCCCTACGAGCAGTACTTC.

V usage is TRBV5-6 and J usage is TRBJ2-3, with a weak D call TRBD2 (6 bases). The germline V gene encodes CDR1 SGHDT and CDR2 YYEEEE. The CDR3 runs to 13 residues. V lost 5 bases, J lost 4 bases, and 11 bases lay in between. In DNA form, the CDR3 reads TGTGCCAGCAGATTTGGGACTTCAGATACGCAGTATTTT. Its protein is CASRFGTSDTQYF.

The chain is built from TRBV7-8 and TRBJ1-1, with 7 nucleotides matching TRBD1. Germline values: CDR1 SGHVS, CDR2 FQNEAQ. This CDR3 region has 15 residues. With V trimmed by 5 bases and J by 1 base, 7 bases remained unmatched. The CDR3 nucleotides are TGTGCCAGCAGCCCAGGACGACAGGGGAACACTGAAGCTTTCTTT. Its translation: CASSPGRQGNTEAFF.

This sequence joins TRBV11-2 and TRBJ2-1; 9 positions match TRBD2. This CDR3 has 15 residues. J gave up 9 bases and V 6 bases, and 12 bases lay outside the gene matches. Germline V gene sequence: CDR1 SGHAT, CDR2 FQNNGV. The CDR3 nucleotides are TGTGCCAGCAGGACGTTTAGCGGGAGCGGCGCTGAGCAGTTCTTC. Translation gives CASRTFSGSGAEQFF.

The CDR3 protein is CASSARELSGNTIYF. In DNA, the CDR3 is TGTGCCAGCAGTGCCCGGGAGCTCTCTGGAAACACCATATATTTT. The rearrangement uses TRBV6-1 and TRBJ1-3; D call uncertain. Trimming took off 4 bases at V and 0 bases at J, with 10 bases between the two ends. Germline CDR1 reads MNHNS; CDR2 reads SASEGT. CDR3 length: 15 amino acids.

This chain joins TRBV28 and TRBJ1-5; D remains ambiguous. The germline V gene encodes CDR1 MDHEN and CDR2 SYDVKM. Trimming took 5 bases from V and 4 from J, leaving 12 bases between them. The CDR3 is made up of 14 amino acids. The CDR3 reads CASSPATGNQPQHF. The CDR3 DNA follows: TGTGCCAGCAGTCCTGCGACGGGAAATCAGCCCCAGCATTTT.

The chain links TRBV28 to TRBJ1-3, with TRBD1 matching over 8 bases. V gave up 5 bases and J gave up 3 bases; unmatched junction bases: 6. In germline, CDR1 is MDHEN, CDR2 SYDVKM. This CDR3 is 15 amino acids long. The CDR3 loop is CASSLQTGVGNTIYF. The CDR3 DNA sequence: TGTGCCAGCAGTCTACAGACAGGGGTTGGAAACACCATATATTTT. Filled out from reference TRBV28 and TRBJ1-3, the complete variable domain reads DVKVTQSSRYLVKRTGEKVFLECVQDMDHENMFWYRQDPGLGLRLIYFSYDVKMKEKGDIPEGYSVSREKKERFSLILESASTNQTSMYLCASSLQTGVGNTIYFGEGSWLTVV.

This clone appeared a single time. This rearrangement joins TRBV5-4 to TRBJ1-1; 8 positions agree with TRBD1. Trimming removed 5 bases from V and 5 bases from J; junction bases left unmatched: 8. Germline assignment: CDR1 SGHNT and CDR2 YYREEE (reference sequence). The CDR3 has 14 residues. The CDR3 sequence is CASSSWTGSTEAFF. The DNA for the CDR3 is TGTGCCAGCAGTAGTTGGACAGGGTCGACTGAAGCTTTCTTT.

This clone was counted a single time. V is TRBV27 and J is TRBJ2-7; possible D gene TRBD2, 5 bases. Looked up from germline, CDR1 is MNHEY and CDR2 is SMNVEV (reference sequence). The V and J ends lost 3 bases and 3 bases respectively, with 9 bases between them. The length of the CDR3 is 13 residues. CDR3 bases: TGTGCCAGCAGTTTCGGGGTCTACTACGAGCAGTACTTC. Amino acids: CASSFGVYYEQYF.

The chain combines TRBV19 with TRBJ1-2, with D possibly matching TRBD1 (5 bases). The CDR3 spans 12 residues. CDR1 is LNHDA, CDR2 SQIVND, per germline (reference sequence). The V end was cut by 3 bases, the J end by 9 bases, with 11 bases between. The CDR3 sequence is CASSIREGSYTF. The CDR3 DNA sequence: TGTGCCAGTAGTATTCGGGAGGGGAGCTACACCTTC.

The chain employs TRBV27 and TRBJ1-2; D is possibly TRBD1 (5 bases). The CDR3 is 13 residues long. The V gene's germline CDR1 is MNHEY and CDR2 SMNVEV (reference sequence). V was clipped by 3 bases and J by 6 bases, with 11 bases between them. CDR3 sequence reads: CASSFPGTNGYTF. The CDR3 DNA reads TGTGCCAGCAGTTTCCCAGGGACTAATGGCTACACCTTC.

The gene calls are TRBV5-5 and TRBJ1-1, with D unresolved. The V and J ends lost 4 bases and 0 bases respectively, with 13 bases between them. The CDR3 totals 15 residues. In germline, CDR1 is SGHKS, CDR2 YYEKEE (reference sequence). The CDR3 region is CASSPQQNMNTEAFF. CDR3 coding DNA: TGTGCCAGCAGCCCCCAACAAAACATGAACACTGAAGCTTTCTTT.